The clone carrying this TCR beta chain was counted a few times. Its antigen is unknown. These data originate in a study of cytomegalovirus exposure and HLA in healthy donors. Study conclusions and caveats: Later analysis placed DRB1 highest and HLA-C lowest in TCR association rates, which differed by HLA locus. Accurate prediction of HLA-A and HLA-B alleles (for most subjects) was reportedly achieved from TCR beta sequences.

Amplification used 60 Vbeta primers and 13 Jbeta primers. Libraries were prepared by immunoSEQ multiplex PCR; TCRdb keeps only in-frame clonotypes and omits some of them. The sample includes fewer than 250,000 clones, roughly 77% of them seen just once. In germline, CDR1 is KGHSH, CDR2 LQKENI. V lost 0 bases and J lost 5, with 4 bases in between. The CDR3 loop spans 13 amino acids. This chain connects TRBV18 to TRBJ2-2; no clear D. Sequencing input: PBMCs. This sequence originates from a man aged 35-49 years in good health and CMV-seropositive. CDR3 region: CASSPPGTGELFF. The CDR3 region has the DNA TGTGCCAGCTCACCACCCGGGACCGGGGAGCTGTTTTTT.